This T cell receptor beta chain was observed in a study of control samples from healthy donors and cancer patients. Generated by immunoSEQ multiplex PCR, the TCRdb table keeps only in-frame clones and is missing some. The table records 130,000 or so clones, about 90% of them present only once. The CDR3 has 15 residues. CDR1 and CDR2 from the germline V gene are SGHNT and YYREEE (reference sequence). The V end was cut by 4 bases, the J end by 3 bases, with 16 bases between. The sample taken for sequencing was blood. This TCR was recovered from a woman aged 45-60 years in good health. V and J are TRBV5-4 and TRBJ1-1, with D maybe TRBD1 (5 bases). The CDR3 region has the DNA TGTGCCAGCAGCCAGAACTTAGACAGCTACACTGAAGCTTTCTTT. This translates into CASSQNLDSYTEAFF.